This TCR beta chain was captured in a study of blood T cells in healthy people across ages. Study observations and caveats: Older age went with lower TCR beta diversity per million T cells, in a roughly linear way. For the donors, CMV status was unknown and possibly confounded expanded clonotype changes.

Individuals who donated were healthy Caucasians from Russia aged roughly 6 to 100. With a J-beta primer mix and a sample-barcoded 5' primer, a second PCR ran about 6 to 11 cycles. TCRdb re-derived calls from the 5' RACE reads in MiXCR, one entry per CDR3 protein. Here the sample spans 850,000 to 1,000,000 distinct CDR3 sequences, around 46% being singletons. This CDR3 comprises 14 residues. Germline CDR1 and CDR2: SGHRS and YFSETQ. The junction had 6 bases not matched to a gene; V was cut back by 6 bases and J by 0 bases. In its sample, this clonotype was seen a few times. Its target is unknown. Sequencing was performed on blood. This TCR came from a man aged 30 to 45 in good health. The chain recombines TRBV5-1 with TRBJ2-7; 7 positions match TRBD1. The CDR3 sequence: CASNPTGSSYEQYF. The CDR3 DNA is TGCGCCAGCAACCCGACAGGGAGCTCCTACGAGCAGTACTTC.